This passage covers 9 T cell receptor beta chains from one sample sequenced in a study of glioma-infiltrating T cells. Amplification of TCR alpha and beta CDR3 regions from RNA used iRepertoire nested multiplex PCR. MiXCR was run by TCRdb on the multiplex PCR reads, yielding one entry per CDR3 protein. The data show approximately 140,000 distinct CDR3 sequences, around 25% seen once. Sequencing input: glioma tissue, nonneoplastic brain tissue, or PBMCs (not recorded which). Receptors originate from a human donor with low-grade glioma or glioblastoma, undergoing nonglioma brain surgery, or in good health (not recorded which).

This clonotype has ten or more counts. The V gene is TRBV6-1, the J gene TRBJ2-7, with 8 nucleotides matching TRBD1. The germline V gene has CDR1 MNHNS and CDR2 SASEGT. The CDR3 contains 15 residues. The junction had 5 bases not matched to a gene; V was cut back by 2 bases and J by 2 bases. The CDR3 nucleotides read TGTGCCAGCAGTGAAACAGGGACAGGCCCCTACGAGCAGTACGTC. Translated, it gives CASSETGTGPYEQYV.

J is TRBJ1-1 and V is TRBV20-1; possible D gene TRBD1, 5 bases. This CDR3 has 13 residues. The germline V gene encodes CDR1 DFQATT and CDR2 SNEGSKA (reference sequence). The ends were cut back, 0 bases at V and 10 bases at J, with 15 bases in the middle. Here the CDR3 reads CSARDIRGGGAFF. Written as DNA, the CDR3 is TGCAGTGCTAGAGATATCCGCGGGGGTGGAGCTTTCTTT.

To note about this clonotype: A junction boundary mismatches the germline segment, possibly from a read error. CDR3 bases: TGTTCCAGCAGTGAAGTTTGGGCAGATAATCCACCCCTCCACTTT. Protein: CSSSEVWADNPPLHF. The chain uses TRBV6-1 and TRBJ1-6, with D uncertain. Germline V lookup: CDR1 MNHNS, CDR2 SASEGT. CDR3 length: 15 residues.

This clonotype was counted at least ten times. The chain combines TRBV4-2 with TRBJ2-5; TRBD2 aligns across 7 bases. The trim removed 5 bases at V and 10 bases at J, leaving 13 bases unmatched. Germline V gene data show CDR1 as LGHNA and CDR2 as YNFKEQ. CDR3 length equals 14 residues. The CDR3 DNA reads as TGTGCCAGCAGCGCCGCGGGGGATCCGGATGACCAGTACTTC. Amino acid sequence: CASSAAGDPDDQYF.

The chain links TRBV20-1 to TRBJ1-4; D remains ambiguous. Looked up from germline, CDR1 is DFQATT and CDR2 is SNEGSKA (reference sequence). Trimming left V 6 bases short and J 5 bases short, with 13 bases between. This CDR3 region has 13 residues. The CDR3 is CSAQPGLNEKLFF. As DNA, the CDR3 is TGCAGTGCGCAACCGGGCCTAAATGAAAAACTGTTTTTT.

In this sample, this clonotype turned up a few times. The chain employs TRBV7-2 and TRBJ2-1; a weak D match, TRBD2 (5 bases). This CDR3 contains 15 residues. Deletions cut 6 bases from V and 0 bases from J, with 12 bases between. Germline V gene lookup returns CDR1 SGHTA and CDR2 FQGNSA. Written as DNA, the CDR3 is TGTGCCAGCAGGAACGGGGTTAGCTCCTACAATGAGCAGTTCTTC. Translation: CASRNGVSSYNEQFF. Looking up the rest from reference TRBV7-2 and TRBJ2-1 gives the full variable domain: GAGVSQSPSNKVTEKGKDVELRCDPISGHTALYWYRQSLGQGLEFLIYFQGNSAPDKSGLPSDRFSAERTGGSVSTLTIQRTQQEDSAVYLCASRNGVSSYNEQFFGPGTRLTVL.

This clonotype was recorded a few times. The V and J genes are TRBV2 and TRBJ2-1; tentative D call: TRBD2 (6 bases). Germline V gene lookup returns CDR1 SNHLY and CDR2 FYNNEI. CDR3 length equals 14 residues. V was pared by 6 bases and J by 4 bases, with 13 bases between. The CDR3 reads CASRVGLEYNEQFF. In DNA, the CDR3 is TGTGCCAGCAGGGTGGGACTGGAGTACAATGAGCAGTTCTTC.

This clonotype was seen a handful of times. This CDR3 is CASWADSNTGELFF. In nucleotides, the CDR3 is TGTGCCAGCTGGGCAGACTCTAACACCGGGGAGCTGTTTTTT. The V call is TRBV2, the J call TRBJ2-2, with no clear D. Germline values: CDR1 SNHLY, CDR2 FYNNEI. V lost 8 bases, J lost 2 bases, and 12 bases lay in between. The CDR3 has 14 amino acids. Based on the CDR3 plus reference TRBV2 and TRBJ2-2, the full variable domain is EPEVTQTPSHQVTQMGQEVILRCVPISNHLYFYWYRQILGQKVEFLVSFYNNEISEKSEIFDDQFSVERPDGSNFTLKIRSTKLEDSAMYFCASWADSNTGELFFGEGSRLTVL.

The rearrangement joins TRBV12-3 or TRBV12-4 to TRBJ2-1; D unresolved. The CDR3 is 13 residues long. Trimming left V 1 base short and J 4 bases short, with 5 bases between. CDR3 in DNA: TGTGCCAGCAGTTTAGACAGTTACAATGAGCAGTTCTTC. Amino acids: CASSLDSYNEQFF.